This TCR beta chain was recovered during a study of PD-1 blockade in mismatch repair-deficient tumors. About the study: All were previously treated, progressing patients with 12 mismatch repair-deficient cancer types.

This CDR3 region has 16 residues. The germline V gene has CDR1 SGHAT and CDR2 FQNNGV. V lost 1 base, J lost 5 bases, and 15 bases lay in between. Using immunoSEQ multiplex PCR, the repertoire was profiled, and TCRdb retains in-frame clones only, with some absent. The sample lists some 120,000 clones; 65% to 80% were seen once. The source was peripheral blood, collected about 60 weeks after starting pembrolizumab. The gene calls are TRBV11-2 and TRBJ2-4, with D possibly matching TRBD1 (6 bases). The clonotype was recovered from an adult with mismatch repair-deficient cancer. This CDR3 is CASSLGGAGGQNIQYF. The CDR3 nucleotides read TGTGCCAGCAGCTTAGGAGGGGCTGGGGGCCAAAACATTCAGTACTTC. The variable domain in full, completed from reference TRBV11-2 and TRBJ2-4, reads EAGVAQSPRYKIIEKRQSVAFWCNPISGHATLYWYQQILGQGPKLLIQFQNNGVVDDSQLPKDRFSAERLKGVDSTLKIQPAKLEDSAVYLCASSLGGAGGQNIQYFGAGTRLSVL.